Below, 11 T cell receptor beta chains from the same sample are listed, as sequenced in a study of shared clonotypes between healthy human individuals. Libraries were prepared by immunoSEQ multiplex PCR; TCRdb keeps only in-frame clonotypes and omits some of them. Of roughly 2 million clones in the sample, 85% to 95% were seen once. The sequenced sample was naive CD4+ T cells sorted from blood. The sample's subset: CD45RA+ positively selected. These TCRs come from a man between 18 and 35 years old in good health.

V and J are TRBV30 and TRBJ2-7, with a weak D call TRBD1 (6 bases). Per the germline V gene, CDR1 is GTSNPN and CDR2 is SVGIG (reference sequence). The CDR3 extends over 12 amino acids. Deletions cut 2 bases from V and 6 bases from J, with 11 bases between. CDR3: CAWSNRVGEQYF. CDR3 nucleotide sequence: TGTGCCTGGAGTAACAGGGTTGGCGAGCAGTACTTC.

This chain links TRBV30 with TRBJ1-4; no definite D call. V lost 1 base and J lost 8, with 8 bases in between. The CDR3 is 12 amino acids. CDR1 and CDR2 from the germline V gene are GTSNPN and SVGIG (reference sequence). The CDR3 DNA reads TGTGCCTGGAGTGCTTACCCCGAAAAACTGTTTTTT. It is translated as CAWSAYPEKLFF.

On this clone: This CDR3 is also generated by other DNA sequences in the sample. The chain carries TRBV7-9 and TRBJ1-3, with D maybe TRBD1 (5 bases). In germline, CDR1 is SEHNR, CDR2 FQNEAQ (reference sequence). The CDR3 spans 14 residues. Trimming took off 5 bases at V and 1 base at J, with 9 bases between the two ends. CDR3 nucleotides: TGTGCCAGCAGCACCCAGGGTTCTGGAAACACCATATATTTT. It codes for CASSTQGSGNTIYF.

A word on this clone: This may stem from a read error, because a much larger clone lies one nucleotide away. V is TRBV5-5 and J is TRBJ2-3, with unresolved D. V dropped 2 bases and J dropped 0 bases, with 1 base sitting between them. The CDR3 contains 12 residues. The V gene's germline CDR1 is SGHKS and CDR2 YYEKEE (reference sequence). The chain's CDR3 is CASSFSTDTQYF. The DNA for the CDR3 is TGTGCCAGCAGCTTTAGCACAGATACGCAGTATTTT.

V usage is TRBV9 and J usage is TRBJ2-2; D may be TRBD1 or TRBD2 (5 bases each). Germline V gene data show CDR1 as SGDLS and CDR2 as YYNGEE. This CDR3 is built from 16 residues. Trimming took 3 bases from V and 3 from J, leaving 15 bases between them. The CDR3 protein is CASSGDGLGYTGELFF. Here the CDR3 DNA reads TGTGCCAGCAGCGGGGACGGTTTGGGGTACACCGGGGAGCTGTTTTTT. Drawing the rest from reference TRBV9 and TRBJ2-2, the complete variable domain is DSGVTQTPKHLITATGQRVTLRCSPRSGDLSVYWYQQSLDQGLQFLIQYYNGEERAKGNILERFSAQQFPDLHSELNLSSLELGDSALYFCASSGDGLGYTGELFFGEGSRLTVL.

The chain recombines TRBV20-1 with TRBJ1-2; D unclear. With 6 bases removed from V and 12 bases from J, the gap between germline ends came to 17 bases. In germline, CDR1 is DFQATT, CDR2 SNEGSKA (reference sequence). The CDR3 consists of 11 residues. CDR3 coding DNA: TGCAGTGCCCAGTACCCCCTCTTTAACACCTTC. Translation gives CSAQYPLFNTF.

The chain is built from TRBV10-2 and TRBJ2-3; 8 nucleotides align to TRBD1. Per the germline V gene, CDR1 is WSHSY and CDR2 is SAAADI. The CDR3 is 13 amino acids. Trimming removed 3 bases from V and 4 bases from J; junction bases left unmatched: 0. The CDR3 DNA sequence: TGCGCCAGCAGTGACAGGGGGCCAGATACGCAGTATTTT. Translating gives CASSDRGPDTQYF.

This clone was counted once. The same CDR3 also results from other DNA sequences found in this sample. The rearrangement joins TRBV10-3 to TRBJ1-6; D remains ambiguous. This CDR3 contains 16 residues. V was pared by 2 bases and J by 0 bases, with 8 bases between. Germline V gene lookup returns CDR1 ENHRY and CDR2 SYGVKD. In DNA form, the CDR3 reads TGTGCCATCAGTGAGGGTGGGAGCTCCTATAATTCACCCCTCCACTTT. Amino acid sequence: CAISEGGSSYNSPLHF.

The chain recombines TRBV11-2 with TRBJ1-1; D may be TRBD1 (5 bases). Trimming took 2 bases from V and 1 from J, leaving 11 bases between them. Germline CDR1 reads SGHAT; CDR2 reads FQNNGV. This CDR3 is built from 15 residues. The CDR3 DNA sequence: TGTGCCAGCAGCTTATGGGCAAGGGGGAACACTGAAGCTTTCTTT. As protein: CASSLWARGNTEAFF.

The chain couples TRBV7-9 to TRBJ2-1; 8 nucleotides line up with TRBD2. The CDR3 extends over 16 amino acids. Germline CDR1 and CDR2: SEHNR and FQNEAQ (reference sequence). V lost 1 base, J lost 3 bases, and 5 bases stayed unmatched. This CDR3 reads CASSLGQAGDYNEQFF. The DNA for the CDR3 is TGTGCCAGCAGCTTAGGACAAGCGGGAGACTACAATGAGCAGTTCTTC.

The chain joins TRBV5-1 to TRBJ2-6; D remains ambiguous. Germline-derived CDR1 and CDR2 are SGHRS and YFSETQ. The CDR3 is made up of 16 amino acids. The germline V and J ends were trimmed by 0 bases and 1 base, with 8 bases remaining between them. The CDR3 loop reads CASSLDGDSGANVLTF. CDR3 nucleotides: TGCGCCAGCAGCTTGGATGGGGATTCTGGGGCCAACGTCCTGACTTTC.